Given below is one TCR beta chain in context. Its cognate antigen is unknown. The data were obtained in a study of cytomegalovirus exposure and HLA in healthy donors. The study, taken as a whole, reports: A list of about 180 TCR beta chains associated with cytomegalovirus was given. Prior analysis indicated that the majority of TCR beta V segments exhibited productivity approximately 87% or approximately 30% of the time.

The PCR ran on 60 Vbeta and 13 Jbeta primers. Generated by immunoSEQ multiplex PCR, the TCRdb table keeps only in-frame clones and is missing some. The data show over 130,000 clones, about 76% seen once. No record exists of this donor's CMV serostatus. The material sequenced was PBMCs. The clonotype originates from a human donor in good health.

The CDR3 protein is CAIRAGKHSGTGELFF. In nucleotides, the CDR3 is TGTGCCATAAGGGCAGGGAAGCACTCCGGCACCGGGGAGCTGTTTTTT. J is TRBJ2-2 and V is TRBV7-6; maybe TRBD1 (5 bases). This CDR3 has 16 amino acids. Per germline, CDR1 SGHVS and CDR2 FNYEAQ. V lost 10 bases and J lost 4, with 22 bases in between.